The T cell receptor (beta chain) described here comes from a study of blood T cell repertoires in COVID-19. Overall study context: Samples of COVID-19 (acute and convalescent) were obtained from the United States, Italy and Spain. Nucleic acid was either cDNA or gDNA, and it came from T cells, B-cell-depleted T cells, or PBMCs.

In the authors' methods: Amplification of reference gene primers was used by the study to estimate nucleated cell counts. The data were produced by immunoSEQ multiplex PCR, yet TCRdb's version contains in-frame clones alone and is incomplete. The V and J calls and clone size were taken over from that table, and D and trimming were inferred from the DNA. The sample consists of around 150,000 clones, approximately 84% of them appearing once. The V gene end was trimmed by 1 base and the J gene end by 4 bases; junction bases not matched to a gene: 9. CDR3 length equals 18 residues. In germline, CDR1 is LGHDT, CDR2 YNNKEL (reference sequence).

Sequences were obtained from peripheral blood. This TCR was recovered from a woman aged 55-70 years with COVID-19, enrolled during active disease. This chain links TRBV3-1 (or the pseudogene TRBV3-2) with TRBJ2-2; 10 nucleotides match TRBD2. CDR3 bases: TGTGCCAGCAGCCAAGCCCACGGAGGACTAGCGGTCACCGGGGAGCTGTTTTTT. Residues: CASSQAHGGLAVTGELFF.